The 4 T cell receptor beta chains listed next were all sequenced from one sample in a study of T cell responses to AZD1222 COVID-19 vaccine. Clones were sequenced by immunoSEQ multiplex PCR, and TCRdb holds only the in-frame ones, with some missing. The data contain some 64,000 clones, roughly 87% of them singletons. This specimen was peripheral blood, taken on day 0 of AZD1222 vaccination. Every receptor here comes from an adult in good health.

This clone was detected only once. The V and J genes are TRBV18 and TRBJ1-2, with D possibly being TRBD1 (5 bases). The CDR3 is 14 amino acids. Trimming left V 3 bases short and J 8 bases short, with 16 bases between. Germline CDR1 reads KGHSH; CDR2 reads LQKENI. The CDR3 is CASSPLGGAGGYTF. As DNA, the CDR3 is TGTGCCAGCTCACCGCTGGGCGGGGCGGGAGGCTACACCTTC.

The chain is built from TRBV27 and TRBJ1-2; TRBD1 agrees at 9 bases. The CDR3 is 13 residues long. Germline-derived CDR1 and CDR2 are MNHEY and SMNVEV (reference sequence). Trimming cost V 4 bases and J 5 bases; bases outside gene matches: 2. The CDR3 DNA follows: TGTGCCAGCAGTTGGGGGACAGGGTATGGCTACACCTTC. Residues: CASSWGTGYGYTF.

This sequence joins TRBV6-2 or TRBV6-3 and TRBJ1-2, with 8 bases aligning to TRBD1. The CDR3 totals 14 residues. After removal of 2 bases from V and 4 bases from J, the junction contained 3 bases not matched to a gene. Per germline, CDR1 MNHEY and CDR2 SVGEGT. The CDR3 bases are TGTGCCAGCAGTTACCGGACAGGGCCCTATGGCTACACCTTC. Protein: CASSYRTGPYGYTF.

The gene calls are TRBV6-6 and TRBJ1-1, with a tentative D call TRBD1 (6 bases). Germline CDR1 and CDR2: MNHNY and SVGAGI (reference sequence). The CDR3 totals 15 residues. V shed 6 bases and J shed 1 base, with 15 bases lying between them. CDR3: CASSRGGGANTEAFF. The DNA for the CDR3 is TGTGCCAGCAGCCGAGGGGGAGGAGCGAACACTGAAGCTTTCTTT.